Described below is a single T cell receptor beta chain sequence and its context. Its antigen is not known. The primer mix had 60 Vbeta and 13 Jbeta primers. The repertoire was sequenced with immunoSEQ multiplex PCR; TCRdb's copy has only in-frame clones and lacks some. Its table records around 45,000 clones. The sample comes from a study of cytomegalovirus exposure and HLA in healthy donors. CDR3 length equals 15 residues. Germline lookup yields CDR1 GTSNPN and CDR2 SVGIG (reference sequence). Germline trimming cut 1 base from V and 4 bases from J; bases unmatched to any gene: 6. Study results and caveats: The dataset shows that most TCR sequences were rare, while some public TCRs occurred in many donors. As immune exposure information, only CMV serostatus was available.

The sequence was collected from a woman under 40 in good health and CMV-seronegative. Material for sequencing was PBMCs. This chain uses TRBV30 with TRBJ2-2, with 7 bases aligning to TRBD2. The CDR3 sequence: CAWSGGGLVTGELFF. Here the CDR3 DNA reads TGTGCCTGGAGTGGTGGAGGACTAGTCACCGGGGAGCTGTTTTTT.